The clone carrying this T cell receptor (beta chain) was counted between two and nine times. The antigen remains unidentified. The data are from a study of T cell repertoires in cytomegalovirus infection. Study-level information: Alongside well-studied HLA-B-restricted CMV epitopes, recently identified HLA-C-restricted CMV epitopes were also used. Study results and limitations: CMV carriers with the relevant HLA were identified by cumulative public TCR beta family frequency.

TCRdb re-analysed the reads in MiXCR, keeping a single row per CDR3 protein. There are under 150,000 distinct CDR3 sequences in the sample; more than 30% occur only once, and 41% lies in the top ten. Sequenced here: CD8+ T cells from cultured PBMCs, sampled from culture after CMV antigen stimulation. The sequence derives from a human donor in good health (CMV status not recorded). Some clones in this sample may be carry-over from other donors' samples.

The CDR3 sequence is CASSTSGGLLDEQFF. CDR3 sequence (DNA): TGTGCCAGCAGCACTAGCGGGGGGCTTTTAGATGAGCAGTTCTTC. V and J are TRBV27 and TRBJ2-1, with TRBD2 identical over 12 bases. Germline CDR1 and CDR2: MNHEY and SMNVEV (reference sequence). The CDR3 covers 15 residues. Trimming removed 6 bases from V and 8 bases from J; junction bases left unmatched: 8.